This T cell receptor beta chain comes out of a study of post-analysis software for immune sequencing data. Study-level results: Several TRBV segments, TRBV5-6, TRBV5-1 and TRBV20-1 among them, were found more frequent in patients than controls. Relative to controls, patients with multiple sclerosis showed significantly lower normalized Chao1 diversity.

V lost 6 bases and J lost 7, with 9 bases in between. CDR1 and CDR2 from the germline V gene are MNHEY and SVGAGI. This CDR3 contains 12 residues. The authors incorporated unique molecular identifiers into the TCR beta cDNA libraries. TCRdb passed the PCR reads through MiXCR, listing each CDR3 protein once. The repertoire holds 740,000 or so distinct CDR3 sequences, with roughly 50% as singletons. Comments on this clonotype: Antigen unknown.

The sequence was collected from a girl between 5 and 17 years old with multiple sclerosis. The sequenced sample was blood. The rearrangement links TRBV6-5 to TRBJ1-4; no clear D. CDR3 DNA: TGTGCCAGCAGCAGGTGGGGTGAAAAACTGTTTTTT. It encodes CASSRWGEKLFF.